Listed below are T cell receptor beta chains from one sample, sequenced in a study of cytomegalovirus exposure and HLA in healthy donors. Method: immunoSEQ multiplex PCR; TCRdb's copy keeps in-frame clones and lacks some. This table holds 90,000 or so clones, around 84% found once. Sequenced: PBMCs. These receptors were taken from a man between 18 and 35 years old in good health and CMV-seropositive. CDR3s include the opening cysteine and the closing phenylalanine or tryptophan. Fields, in order: V gene, J gene, D gene, clone size, CDR3 DNA, CDR3 protein. The D gene is left open where the match is weak. A clone size is listed for some rows: how often the clone was seen (once, few, many), or a class if it is expanded.

v_call: TRBV13; j_call: TRBJ1-2; d_call: -; clone_size: -; cdr3_nt: TGTGCCAGCAGCTTTAGGACAGCCGAGTACAACTATGGCTACACCTTC; cdr3_aa: CASSFRTAEYNYGYTF
v_call: TRBV11-2; j_call: TRBJ2-1; d_call: -; clone_size: -; cdr3_nt: TGTGCCAGCAGCTCAGCTCTAGTGGGGGCCCAGTTCTTC; cdr3_aa: CASSSALVGAQFF
v_call: TRBV2; j_call: TRBJ2-4; d_call: TRBD2; clone_size: once; cdr3_nt: TGTGCCAGCAGTGCCCAAAGCGGGAGTTCCAAAAACATTCAGTACTTC; cdr3_aa: CASSAQSGSSKNIQYF
v_call: TRBV5-1; j_call: TRBJ1-5; d_call: TRBD1; clone_size: -; cdr3_nt: TGCGCCAGCAGCTTGGGGACAGGGGGGGTTAGTAGCAATCAGCCCCAGCATTTT; cdr3_aa: CASSLGTGGVSSNQPQHF
v_call: TRBV28; j_call: TRBJ2-5; d_call: TRBD2; clone_size: -; cdr3_nt: TGTGCCAGCAGTTTATCGGGCGGGGGTCAAGAGACCCAGTACTTC; cdr3_aa: CASSLSGGGQETQYF
v_call: TRBV30; j_call: TRBJ1-5; d_call: -; clone_size: -; cdr3_nt: TGTGCCTGGAGTGTACGTTTGCGGGGTCAGCCCCAGCATTTT; cdr3_aa: CAWSVRLRGQPQHF
v_call: TRBV30; j_call: TRBJ2-3; d_call: TRBD1; clone_size: once; cdr3_nt: TGTGCCTGGAGTTCACAGGGGGCGTGGGTGACAGATACGCAGTATTTT; cdr3_aa: CAWSSQGAWVTDTQYF
v_call: TRBV4-2; j_call: TRBJ2-3; d_call: TRBD2; clone_size: -; cdr3_nt: TGTGCCAGCAGCCAAGATGAATTTGTCCTAGCGGGGAGGGAAGATACGCAGTATTTT; cdr3_aa: CASSQDEFVLAGREDTQYF
v_call: TRBV4-2; j_call: TRBJ1-2; d_call: -; clone_size: -; cdr3_nt: TGTGCCAGCAGCCAAGATATCCGGGGTGGCTACACCTTC; cdr3_aa: CASSQDIRGGYTF
v_call: TRBV13; j_call: TRBJ2-7; d_call: TRBD2; clone_size: -; cdr3_nt: TGTGCCAGCAGCTTAGGGGGACTAGCGGGAGGGCCGGGAGAGCAGTACTTC; cdr3_aa: CASSLGGLAGGPGEQYF
v_call: TRBV28; j_call: TRBJ2-3; d_call: -; clone_size: -; cdr3_nt: TGTGCCAGCAGTAAAACATCGCCAGATACGCAGTATTTT; cdr3_aa: CASSKTSPDTQYF
v_call: TRBV28; j_call: TRBJ1-2; d_call: -; clone_size: -; cdr3_nt: TGTGCCAGCTTGCAGGGAGGGGACCTGAACTATGGCTACACCTTC; cdr3_aa: CASLQGGDLNYGYTF
v_call: TRBV27; j_call: TRBJ2-5; d_call: TRBD2; clone_size: -; cdr3_nt: TGTGCCAGCAGACCGACTAGCGGGAGTTCGGAGACCCAGTACTTC; cdr3_aa: CASRPTSGSSETQYF
v_call: TRBV28; j_call: TRBJ1-2; d_call: -; clone_size: -; cdr3_nt: TGTGCCAGCAGTTCCGGGACGGGGGGAAGGAATGGCTACACCTTC; cdr3_aa: CASSSGTGGRNGYTF
v_call: TRBV30; j_call: TRBJ1-5; d_call: TRBD1; clone_size: few; cdr3_nt: TGTGCCTGGAGTGCGGGACAGGCCAATCAGCCCCAGCATTTT; cdr3_aa: CAWSAGQANQPQHF
v_call: TRBV5-1; j_call: TRBJ1-2; d_call: -; clone_size: -; cdr3_nt: TGCGCCAGCGCCGAGGAACGCTATGGCTACACCTTC; cdr3_aa: CASAEERYGYTF
v_call: TRBV4-1; j_call: TRBJ2-5; d_call: -; clone_size: -; cdr3_nt: TGCGCCAGCAGCCAAGGCGCAGTGGGAGAGGAAGAGACCCAGTACTTC; cdr3_aa: CASSQGAVGEEETQYF
v_call: TRBV11-2; j_call: TRBJ2-3; d_call: -; clone_size: -; cdr3_nt: TGTGCCAGCAGCTTAGATCTCGAGAGCTCAGGGGATACGCAGTATTTT; cdr3_aa: CASSLDLESSGDTQYF
v_call: TRBV5-6; j_call: TRBJ2-6; d_call: -; clone_size: -; cdr3_nt: TGTGCCAGCAGCTTGGAGGCAGGTAGAAGAGCCTCTGGGGCCAACGTCCTGACTTTC; cdr3_aa: CASSLEAGRRASGANVLTF
v_call: TRBV28; j_call: TRBJ1-1; d_call: -; clone_size: -; cdr3_nt: TGTGCCAGCAGGGGGCCGACCCTGAACACTGAAGCTTTCTTT; cdr3_aa: CASRGPTLNTEAFF
v_call: TRBV6-5; j_call: TRBJ1-3; d_call: -; clone_size: -; cdr3_nt: TGTGCCAGCAGGCCGGAGGTGTTCTCTGGAAACACCATATATTTT; cdr3_aa: CASRPEVFSGNTIYF
v_call: TRBV7-6; j_call: TRBJ2-5; d_call: -; clone_size: -; cdr3_nt: TGTGCCAGCAGCCCAGGGGGGAACCAAGAGACCCAGTACTTC; cdr3_aa: CASSPGGNQETQYF
v_call: TRBV7-3; j_call: TRBJ2-3; d_call: -; clone_size: -; cdr3_nt: TGTGCCAGCAGCTTAGGCCTAGGGGGCACAGATACGCAGTATTTT; cdr3_aa: CASSLGLGGTDTQYF
v_call: TRBV9; j_call: TRBJ2-2; d_call: TRBD2; clone_size: -; cdr3_nt: TGTGCCAGCAGCGTAGGGACTAGCGGGAGCGCGAACACCGGGGAGCTGTTTTTT; cdr3_aa: CASSVGTSGSANTGELFF
v_call: TRBV27; j_call: TRBJ2-1; d_call: TRBD2; clone_size: once; cdr3_nt: TGTGCCAGCAGTGCGATGACTAGCGGGAGTGGGAATGAGCAGTTCTTC; cdr3_aa: CASSAMTSGSGNEQFF
v_call: TRBV11-2; j_call: TRBJ2-1; d_call: -; clone_size: -; cdr3_nt: TGTGCCAGCAGCCCACCCTCCCCCACAGGGAGTGAGCAGTTCTTC; cdr3_aa: CASSPPSPTGSEQFF
v_call: TRBV27; j_call: TRBJ1-1; d_call: TRBD1; clone_size: -; cdr3_nt: TGTGCCAGCAGTCTGTGGACAGGAATGAACACTGAAGCTTTCTTT; cdr3_aa: CASSLWTGMNTEAFF
v_call: TRBV2; j_call: TRBJ1-1; d_call: -; clone_size: -; cdr3_nt: TGTGCCAGCAGCGCCCCCCGTAGCGGCTTTTTGAGAACTTTCTTT; cdr3_aa: CASSAPRSGFLRTFF
v_call: TRBV27; j_call: TRBJ2-3; d_call: -; clone_size: -; cdr3_nt: TGTGCCAGCAGTTTAATTCGTCCTAGCGGCACAGATACGCAGTATTTT; cdr3_aa: CASSLIRPSGTDTQYF
v_call: TRBV2; j_call: TRBJ1-3; d_call: -; clone_size: -; cdr3_nt: TGTGCCAGCAGTGAATTGAGGGGAAACACCATATATTTT; cdr3_aa: CASSELRGNTIYF
v_call: TRBV28; j_call: TRBJ2-7; d_call: -; clone_size: once; cdr3_nt: TGTGCCAGCACCACCGCCGGGGAAGACGAGCAGTACTTC; cdr3_aa: CASTTAGEDEQYF
v_call: TRBV29-1; j_call: TRBJ1-2; d_call: TRBD1; clone_size: once; cdr3_nt: TGCAGCTCCGGGACAGACTATGGCTACACCTTC; cdr3_aa: CSSGTDYGYTF
v_call: TRBV6-6; j_call: TRBJ2-5; d_call: TRBD1; clone_size: -; cdr3_nt: TGTGCCAGCAGTTACTCCACGACAGGGGGAGAGACCCAGTACTTC; cdr3_aa: CASSYSTTGGETQYF
v_call: TRBV2; j_call: TRBJ1-3; d_call: -; clone_size: -; cdr3_nt: TGTGCCAGCAGTGTAGATGGCGCAGGCTCAGAACCTGCTGGAAACACCATATATTTT; cdr3_aa: CASSVDGAGSEPAGNTIYF
v_call: TRBV6-6; j_call: TRBJ2-7; d_call: TRBD1; clone_size: -; cdr3_nt: TGTGCCAGCAGTTATCTGGGACAGGGAGGAAGGTACGAGCAGTACTTC; cdr3_aa: CASSYLGQGGRYEQYF
v_call: TRBV28; j_call: TRBJ2-3; d_call: TRBD2; clone_size: once; cdr3_nt: TGTGCCAGCAGTTTAGGCGGGAGGACAGATACGCAGTATTTT; cdr3_aa: CASSLGGRTDTQYF
v_call: TRBV15; j_call: TRBJ2-1; d_call: TRBD2; clone_size: -; cdr3_nt: TGTGCCACCAGCAGGGCCGGGACTAGCACCAATGAGCAGTTCTTC; cdr3_aa: CATSRAGTSTNEQFF
v_call: TRBV6-6; j_call: TRBJ1-5; d_call: -; clone_size: -; cdr3_nt: TGTGCCAGCAGCGGACAGCCGAGCAATCAGCCCCAGCATTTT; cdr3_aa: CASSGQPSNQPQHF
v_call: TRBV11-2; j_call: TRBJ2-1; d_call: TRBD2; clone_size: -; cdr3_nt: TGTGCCAGCAGCTTAGGGGTAGCGGGATCCAATGAGCAGTTCTTC; cdr3_aa: CASSLGVAGSNEQFF
v_call: TRBV9; j_call: TRBJ2-3; d_call: TRBD2; clone_size: -; cdr3_nt: TGTGCCAGCAGCGTAGGAGGACTAGCGCACACAGATACGCAGTATTTT; cdr3_aa: CASSVGGLAHTDTQYF
v_call: TRBV13; j_call: TRBJ1-3; d_call: -; clone_size: many; cdr3_nt: TGTGCCAGCAGCGTTAGCCAGGGAGGTGGAAACACCATATATTTT; cdr3_aa: CASSVSQGGGNTIYF
v_call: TRBV5-6; j_call: TRBJ2-2; d_call: -; clone_size: -; cdr3_nt: TGTGCCAGCAGCTTGGGGCTCGGGGAGCTGTTTTTT; cdr3_aa: CASSLGLGELFF
v_call: TRBV19; j_call: TRBJ2-1; d_call: TRBD2; clone_size: -; cdr3_nt: TGTGCCAGTAGTCCAACTTTTAGACTAGCGGGAGTATACAATGAGCAGTTCTTC; cdr3_aa: CASSPTFRLAGVYNEQFF
v_call: TRBV5-1; j_call: TRBJ2-5; d_call: -; clone_size: -; cdr3_nt: TGCGCCAGCAGTCCCGAAGCAACAGGGAGAGGGGAGACCCAGTACTTC; cdr3_aa: CASSPEATGRGETQYF
v_call: TRBV7-8; j_call: TRBJ2-1; d_call: TRBD2; clone_size: -; cdr3_nt: TGTGCCAGCAGCCCAGTCGGACTAGCGGGAGGGAGCTCCTACAATGAGCAGTTCTTC; cdr3_aa: CASSPVGLAGGSSYNEQFF
v_call: TRBV4-1; j_call: TRBJ2-7; d_call: -; clone_size: -; cdr3_nt: TGCGCCAGCAGCCAAGTGAACGGGAACTCCTACGAGCAGTACTTC; cdr3_aa: CASSQVNGNSYEQYF
v_call: TRBV2; j_call: TRBJ2-3; d_call: -; clone_size: once; cdr3_nt: TGTGCCAGCCGGACAGGCACAGATACGCAGTATTTT; cdr3_aa: CASRTGTDTQYF
v_call: TRBV19; j_call: TRBJ2-2; d_call: TRBD2; clone_size: -; cdr3_nt: TGTGCCAGTAGTGTACTAGCGGGAGGGAACGCGAACACCGGGGAGCTGTTTTTT; cdr3_aa: CASSVLAGGNANTGELFF
v_call: TRBV13; j_call: TRBJ1-2; d_call: -; clone_size: once; cdr3_nt: TGTGCCAGCAGCTTAGGCCTAGAGTGGGGGCTGGGCTATGGCTACACCTTC; cdr3_aa: CASSLGLEWGLGYGYTF
v_call: TRBV19; j_call: TRBJ1-5; d_call: TRBD1; clone_size: -; cdr3_nt: TGTGCCAGTAGACGCGGACAGGCTTTGCAGCCCCAGCATTTT; cdr3_aa: CASRRGQALQPQHF
v_call: TRBV18; j_call: TRBJ2-5; d_call: TRBD1; clone_size: few; cdr3_nt: TGTGCCAGCTCACCGAGGGCAGGGGGCCAAGAGACCCAGTACTTC; cdr3_aa: CASSPRAGGQETQYF